The clone carrying this T cell receptor beta chain has a handful of counts. Sequencing used cDNA as its template, made by extracting RNA and reverse transcribing it. Assay: immunoSEQ multiplex PCR; the TCRdb copy retains only in-frame clones and omits some. The table has some 170,000 clones, around 58% seen once. Germline CDR1 and CDR2: GTSNPN and SVGIG (reference sequence). The junction had 4 bases not matched to a gene; V was cut back by 7 bases and J by 7 bases. The CDR3 runs 13 residues. Regarding treatment: oral pan-JAK inhibitor, 5-10 mg twice daily. The data stem from a study of CD8+ T cells in alopecia areata. For the study at large: Those treated were given oral tofacitinib at 5 to 10 mg twice daily. Treated patients received severity scores based on the percentage of scalp area affected.

This material consisted of CD4+ T cells sorted from blood, taken between weeks 55 and 65, from a patient treated with tofacitinib. The clonotype originates from a human donor with alopecia areata. The V call is TRBV30, the J call TRBJ2-3, with TRBD2 matching over 14 bases. This CDR3 reads CASGLAGGNTQYF. CDR3 sequence (DNA): TGTGCCTCCGGACTAGCGGGGGGTAATACGCAGTATTTT.